The clone carrying this TCR beta chain was detected only a few times. The antigen remains undetermined. This sample stems from a study of post-analysis software for immune sequencing data. The study's findings and limits: Controls showed significantly higher normalized Chao1 diversity than did multiple sclerosis patients.

Sequencing libraries made from TCR beta cDNA carried unique molecular identifiers. T cells numbering roughly 1 to 10 million gave rise to roughly 550,000 cDNA molecules. TCRdb re-analysed the PCR reads in MiXCR, keeping a single row per CDR3 protein. Of roughly 570,000 distinct CDR3 sequences in the sample, around 36% were seen once. The material sequenced was blood. This receptor was obtained from a girl between 2 and 17 years old with multiple sclerosis.

CDR3 residues: CASSLYTPTGARAFF. CDR3 nucleotide sequence: TGTGCCAGCAGCCTATACACACCGACAGGGGCTCGGGCTTTCTTT. The V and J genes are TRBV13 and TRBJ1-1; 8 nucleotides agree with TRBD1. Germline trimming cut 5 bases from V and 11 bases from J; bases unmatched to any gene: 16. CDR1 and CDR2 from the germline V gene are PRHDT and FYEKMQ (reference sequence). The CDR3 length is 15 residues.